The 10 T cell receptor beta chains below come from one sample, sequenced in a study of glioma-infiltrating T cells after dendritic cell vaccination. Time point defined: after dendritic cell vaccination, including at tumor progression/relapse. Clones were read by immunoSEQ multiplex PCR, and TCRdb kept only the in-frame ones, dropping some. Of almost 90,000 clones listed, about four fifths were seen once; the top ten hold roughly 6.8%. Specimen: blood, collected after dendritic cell vaccination. The receptors shown here come from a human donor with glioblastoma.

The V and J genes are TRBV10-1 and TRBJ2-7; TRBD2 aligns across 10 bases. There are 14 residues in the CDR3. The germline gives CDR1 WNHNN, CDR2 SYGVQD (reference sequence). The V gene end was trimmed by 8 bases and the J gene end by 7 bases; junction bases not matched to a gene: 11. Here the CDR3 reads CASHIAGGRYEQYF. The CDR3 DNA reads as TGCGCCAGCCACATAGCGGGGGGCCGGTATGAGCAGTACTTC.

The V call is TRBV18, the J call TRBJ2-7; D is perhaps TRBD1 (5 bases). The germline gives CDR1 KGHSH, CDR2 LQKENI. The CDR3 length is 14 residues. Deletions cut 3 bases from V and 2 bases from J, with 11 bases between. In DNA, the CDR3 is TGTGCCAGCTCACCCAGGGTTGTACCCTACGAGCAGTACTTC. It encodes CASSPRVVPYEQYF.

V usage is TRBV6-5 and J usage is TRBJ2-1; TRBD2 matches 9 bases. CDR1 is MNHEY, CDR2 SVGAGI, per germline. Trimming cost V 10 bases and J 0 bases; bases outside gene matches: 4. The CDR3 is 14 amino acids. The CDR3 region is CATQRGDSYNEQFF. In nucleotides, the CDR3 is TGTGCCACCCAGCGGGGGGACTCCTACAATGAGCAGTTCTTC.

DNA of the CDR3: TGTGCCAGCTCACCCCGCCGGGATCCTAATTCACCCCTCCACTTT. Translated, it gives CASSPRRDPNSPLHF. The rearrangement links TRBV18 to TRBJ1-6; D is ambiguous. This CDR3 is 15 amino acids long. Germline V gene sequence: CDR1 KGHSH, CDR2 LQKENI. V dropped 3 bases and J dropped 6 bases, with 12 bases sitting between them. Full variable domain (outside the CDR3, taken from reference TRBV18 and TRBJ1-6): NAGVMQNPRHLVRRRGQEARLRCSPMKGHSHVYWYRQLPEEGLKFMVYLQKENIIDESGMPKERFSAEFPKEGPSILRIQQVVRGDSAAYFCASSPRRDPNSPLHFGNGTRLTVT.

The chain recombines TRBV5-1 with TRBJ1-1, with D possibly matching TRBD1 (6 bases). Between the trimmed V and J ends, which lost 0 bases and 5 bases, there was a span of 14 bases. Germline CDR1 and CDR2: SGHRS and YFSETQ. The CDR3 loop spans 15 amino acids. CDR3 nucleotides: TGCGCCAGCAGCTTGGGAGGACCACAGGGAACTGAAGCTTTCTTT. Translation: CASSLGGPQGTEAFF.

This clone is a singleton in its sample. The J gene is TRBJ1-5, the V gene TRBV7-2; weak D call: TRBD1 (5 bases). The CDR3 sequence is 12 residues long. Per germline, CDR1 SGHTA and CDR2 FQGNSA. The V end lost 0 bases, the J end lost 9 bases, and 6 bases lay between the germline ends. CDR3 bases: TGTGCCAGCAGCTTAGCGCAGGGGCCCCAGCATTTT. It yields the protein CASSLAQGPQHF.

The rearrangement links TRBV4-1 to TRBJ1-5; perhaps TRBD1 as D (5 bases). The CDR3 is 14 residues long. Trimming left V 0 bases short and J 4 bases short, with 7 bases between. Germline V gene sequence: CDR1 MGHRA, CDR2 YSYEKL. CDR3 loop: CASSQDSGNQPQHF. In nucleotides, the CDR3 is TGCGCCAGCAGCCAAGATTCAGGGAATCAGCCCCAGCATTTT.

The chain carries TRBV5-8 and TRBJ2-7, with D possibly matching TRBD1 (5 bases). CDR3 length: 16 residues. Germline CDR1 reads SGHTS; CDR2 reads YDEGEE. Trimming took 0 bases from V and 4 from J, leaving 17 bases between them. This chain's CDR3 is CASSLGPTGHNYEQYF. DNA of the CDR3: TGTGCCAGCAGCTTGGGACCTACTGGACACAATTACGAGCAGTACTTC.

The chain recombines TRBV25-1 with TRBJ1-1; perhaps TRBD1 as D (5 bases). This CDR3 comprises 14 residues. The germline V gene encodes CDR1 MGHDK and CDR2 SYGVNS. Trimming stripped 1 base from V and 3 bases from J, with 9 bases between. CDR3 amino acids: CASSELDRDTEAFF. The CDR3 DNA is TGTGCCAGCAGTGAATTAGACAGAGACACTGAAGCTTTCTTT.

The chain is built from TRBV7-3 and TRBJ2-3; TRBD2 matches 9 bases. V was pared by 5 bases and J by 4 bases, with 10 bases of the junction left unmatched. The CDR3 has 16 amino acids. Germline CDR1 and CDR2: SGHTA and FQGTGA. The CDR3 sequence is CASSPFSGGSADTQYF. CDR3 sequence (DNA): TGTGCCAGCAGCCCCTTTAGCGGGGGATCAGCAGATACGCAGTATTTT.